The rows below give T cell receptor beta chains drawn from one sample of a study of blood T cell repertoires in COVID-19. Some clones are missing from TCRdb's copy, which holds only in-frame ones; the method was immunoSEQ multiplex PCR. The sample has roughly 100,000 clones; 80% to 90% are singletons. The sequencing input was peripheral blood. The receptors were gathered from a woman younger than 45 with acute or convalescent COVID-19. CDR3s include the opening cysteine and the closing phenylalanine or tryptophan. Fields, in order: D gene, J gene, clone size, V gene, CDR3 protein, CDR3 DNA. The D gene is left open where the match is weak. The size entry is marked missing in some rows and otherwise reads once, few, many or a size class.

d_gene: TRBD1; j_gene: TRBJ1-4; abundance: NA; v_gene: TRBV5-1; CDR3aa: CASSLTSGGEKLFF; CDR3nt: TGCGCCAGCAGCTTAACATCAGGGGGGGAAAAACTGTTTTTT
d_gene: NA; j_gene: TRBJ2-2; abundance: NA; v_gene: TRBV4-1; CDR3aa: CASSSGVRTGELFF; CDR3nt: TGCGCCAGCAGCTCAGGGGTCCGCACCGGGGAGCTGTTTTTT
d_gene: NA; j_gene: TRBJ1-1; abundance: NA; v_gene: TRBV6-5; CDR3aa: CASSILRGAYTEAFF; CDR3nt: TGTGCCAGCAGTATTTTAAGGGGTGCGTACACTGAAGCTTTCTTT
d_gene: NA; j_gene: TRBJ1-2; abundance: NA; v_gene: TRBV6-5; CDR3aa: CASSFSTSGPGYTF; CDR3nt: TGTGCCAGCAGTTTCTCGACCTCAGGGCCCGGCTACACCTTC
d_gene: TRBD1; j_gene: TRBJ1-1; abundance: NA; v_gene: TRBV2; CDR3aa: CASSGDRAGTEAFF; CDR3nt: TGTGCCAGCAGTGGGGACAGGGCTGGCACTGAAGCTTTCTTT
d_gene: TRBD1; j_gene: TRBJ2-3; abundance: NA; v_gene: TRBV30; CDR3aa: CAWSGTGAAQYF; CDR3nt: TGTGCCTGGAGTGGGACAGGGGCTGCGCAGTATTTT
d_gene: NA; j_gene: TRBJ1-4; abundance: NA; v_gene: TRBV5-1; CDR3aa: CASSLEEPTNEKLFF; CDR3nt: TGCGCCAGCAGCTTGGAGGAGCCAACTAATGAAAAACTGTTTTTT
d_gene: NA; j_gene: TRBJ1-1; abundance: NA; v_gene: TRBV24-1; CDR3aa: CATRGPDGTEAFF; CDR3nt: TGTGCCACCAGGGGCCCCGATGGGACTGAAGCTTTCTTT
d_gene: TRBD1; j_gene: TRBJ1-3; abundance: NA; v_gene: TRBV5-1; CDR3aa: CASSATGVTGNTIYF; CDR3nt: TGCGCCAGCAGCGCGACAGGGGTTACTGGAAACACCATATATTTT
d_gene: TRBD1; j_gene: TRBJ2-3; abundance: NA; v_gene: TRBV11-3; CDR3aa: CASSLGQLTDTQYF; CDR3nt: TGTGCCAGCAGCTTGGGACAGCTCACAGATACGCAGTATTTT
d_gene: NA; j_gene: TRBJ1-4; abundance: NA; v_gene: TRBV27; CDR3aa: CASSLRGRGEKLFF; CDR3nt: TGTGCCAGCAGTTTAAGGGGGAGAGGTGAAAAACTGTTTTTT
d_gene: NA; j_gene: TRBJ2-5; abundance: NA; v_gene: TRBV24-1; CDR3aa: CATSDPTRGGETQYF; CDR3nt: TGTGCCACCAGTGACCCGACTAGGGGAGGAGAGACCCAGTACTTC
d_gene: TRBD2; j_gene: TRBJ2-1; abundance: NA; v_gene: TRBV9; CDR3aa: CASRGSSGGSYNEQFF; CDR3nt: TGTGCCAGCAGGGGGAGTAGCGGGGGCTCCTACAATGAGCAGTTCTTC
d_gene: NA; j_gene: TRBJ1-6; abundance: many; v_gene: TRBV30; CDR3aa: CACRREGNSPLHF; CDR3nt: TGTGCCTGCCGCAGGGAGGGCAATTCACCCCTCCACTTT
d_gene: NA; j_gene: TRBJ1-3; abundance: NA; v_gene: TRBV2; CDR3aa: CASSEIAGDGNTIYF; CDR3nt: TGTGCCAGCAGTGAAATAGCAGGGGACGGAAACACCATATATTTT
d_gene: NA; j_gene: TRBJ1-1; abundance: NA; v_gene: TRBV28; CDR3aa: CASSTLGAAEAFF; CDR3nt: TGTGCCAGCAGCACCCTAGGGGCCGCTGAAGCTTTCTTT
d_gene: NA; j_gene: TRBJ1-2; abundance: NA; v_gene: TRBV19; CDR3aa: CASSAERTGRDGYTF; CDR3nt: TGTGCCAGTAGTGCGGAACGTACAGGGAGGGATGGCTACACCTTC
d_gene: NA; j_gene: TRBJ1-1; abundance: NA; v_gene: TRBV29-1; CDR3aa: CSGVAGRSNTEAFF; CDR3nt: TGCAGCGGCGTGGCAGGGCGATCGAACACTGAAGCTTTCTTT
d_gene: NA; j_gene: TRBJ1-1; abundance: NA; v_gene: TRBV7-3; CDR3aa: CASSLRPTGDTEAFF; CDR3nt: TGTGCCAGCAGCTTACGACCGACAGGAGACACTGAAGCTTTCTTT
d_gene: NA; j_gene: TRBJ2-1; abundance: NA; v_gene: TRBV30; CDR3aa: CAWSVGIRRGRTAGEQFF; CDR3nt: TGTGCCTGGAGTGTGGGTATAAGGAGGGGCCGGACGGCAGGGGAGCAGTTCTTC
d_gene: NA; j_gene: TRBJ1-1; abundance: NA; v_gene: TRBV28; CDR3aa: CASSPNRLGAFF; CDR3nt: TGTGCCAGCAGTCCAAATAGACTAGGTGCTTTCTTT
d_gene: NA; j_gene: TRBJ2-7; abundance: NA; v_gene: TRBV7-9; CDR3aa: CASSLRGKTYEQYF; CDR3nt: TGTGCCAGCAGCTTAAGGGGGAAGACCTACGAGCAGTACTTC
d_gene: NA; j_gene: TRBJ1-2; abundance: NA; v_gene: TRBV27; CDR3aa: CASSPMGSDLYTF; CDR3nt: TGTGCCAGCAGTCCAATGGGGAGCGACCTCTACACCTTC
d_gene: TRBD1; j_gene: TRBJ1-1; abundance: NA; v_gene: TRBV10-2; CDR3aa: CASSDRPSTGSSEAFF; CDR3nt: TGCGCCAGCAGTGACCGCCCCTCGACAGGGTCCTCTGAAGCTTTCTTT
d_gene: TRBD1; j_gene: TRBJ1-6; abundance: few; v_gene: TRBV18; CDR3aa: CASSPVYDRDGNSPLHF; CDR3nt: TGTGCCAGCTCACCCGTTTATGACAGGGACGGAAATTCACCCCTCCACTTT
d_gene: TRBD1; j_gene: TRBJ1-4; abundance: NA; v_gene: TRBV11-2; CDR3aa: CASSSDRSNEKLFF; CDR3nt: TGTGCCAGCAGCTCGGACAGGAGTAATGAAAAACTGTTTTTT
d_gene: TRBD1; j_gene: TRBJ2-2; abundance: NA; v_gene: TRBV5-1; CDR3aa: CASSLPGQITGELFF; CDR3nt: TGCGCCAGCAGCTTACCGGGACAGATCACCGGGGAGCTGTTTTTT
d_gene: NA; j_gene: TRBJ1-4; abundance: NA; v_gene: TRBV5-4; CDR3aa: CASSLRGQNEKLFF; CDR3nt: TGTGCCAGCAGCCTGCGTGGACAGAATGAAAAACTGTTTTTT
d_gene: TRBD1; j_gene: TRBJ1-5; abundance: once; v_gene: TRBV5-3; CDR3aa: CARSLGATGGYYTSNQPQHF; CDR3nt: TGTGCCAGAAGCTTGGGAGCGACAGGGGGATATTATACGAGCAATCAGCCCCAGCATTTT